This T cell receptor beta chain was captured by sequencing in a study of T cells in Graves' hyperthyroidism and ophthalmopathy. Study-level results: Separating ophthalmopathy from stable hyperthyroidism was achieved by a 13 V-J model.

Template material for amplifying TCR beta CDR3 regions consisted of RNA transcripts. An initial round of RT-PCR targeting the TCR CDR3 relied on the HTBI primer set. One entry per CDR3 protein results from TCRdb running MiXCR on the multiplex PCR reads. The data show more than 300,000 distinct CDR3 sequences, about 15% seen once. V gave up 8 bases and J gave up 1 base, with 8 bases separating them. The germline gives CDR1 SNHLY, CDR2 FYNNEI. This CDR3 contains 13 residues. This clonotype was counted a few times. Its antigen is unidentified. The material sequenced was blood. V gene TRBV2 combines with J gene TRBJ2-2; no clear D. The sequence was obtained from a woman in her thirties with Graves' ophthalmopathy. The CDR3 region is CASGQENTGELFF. CDR3 DNA: TGTGCCAGCGGTCAGGAGAACACCGGGGAGCTGTTTTTT.